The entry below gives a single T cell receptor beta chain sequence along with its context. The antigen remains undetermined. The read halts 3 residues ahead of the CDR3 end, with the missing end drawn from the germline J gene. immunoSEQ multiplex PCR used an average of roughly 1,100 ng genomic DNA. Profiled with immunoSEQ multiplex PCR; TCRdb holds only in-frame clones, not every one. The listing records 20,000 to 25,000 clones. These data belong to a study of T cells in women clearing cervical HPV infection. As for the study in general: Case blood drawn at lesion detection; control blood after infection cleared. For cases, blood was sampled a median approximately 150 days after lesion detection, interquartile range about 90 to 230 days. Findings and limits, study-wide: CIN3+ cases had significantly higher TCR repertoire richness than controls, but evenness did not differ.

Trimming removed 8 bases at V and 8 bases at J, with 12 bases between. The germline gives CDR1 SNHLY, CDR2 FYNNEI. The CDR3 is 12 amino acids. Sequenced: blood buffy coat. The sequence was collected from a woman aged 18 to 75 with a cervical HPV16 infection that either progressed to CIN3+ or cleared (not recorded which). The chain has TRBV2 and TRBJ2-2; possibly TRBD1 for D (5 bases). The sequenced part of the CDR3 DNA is TGTGCCAGCTGGACATGGGAAGGGGAG. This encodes CASWTWEGE. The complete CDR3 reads CASWTWEGELFF.